Below, 11 T cell receptor beta chains from the same sample are listed, as sequenced in a study of blood T cells in healthy people across ages (dated by TCRdb to about 2015). Preparation of the library involved 5' RACE. A second PCR of about 6 to 12 cycles was run with a J-beta primer mix and a sample-barcoded 5' primer. TCRdb trimmed the raw reads at Q25, called clones with MiXCR and kept productive beta chains. Every entry covers one CDR3 protein and lists the most common genes and DNA from its rows. Present in this sample are around 1,900,000 distinct CDR3 sequences, 39% of which were seen just once. The ten largest account for around 23% of the sample. Sequencing was done on a sample of blood. The receptors were gathered from a human donor in good health.

J is TRBJ1-2 and V is TRBV10-3; the D is unclear. CDR1 and CDR2 from the germline V gene are ENHRY and SYGVKD. Trimming stripped 3 bases from V and 7 bases from J, with 3 bases between. This CDR3 comprises 10 residues. CDR3: CAISDIGYTF. CDR3 DNA: TGTGCCATCAGTGATATTGGCTACACCTTC.

This clonotype was seen a few times. The chain joins TRBV12-3 or TRBV12-4 to TRBJ1-1, with a possible D match to TRBD1 (6 bases). The CDR3 runs to 14 residues. Trimming pared 6 bases from V and 3 bases from J, leaving 14 bases between. DNA for the CDR3: TGTGCCAGCAGGGGGGCCCCTGATGACACTGAAGCTTTCTTT. Its translation: CASRGAPDDTEAFF.

This rearrangement joins TRBV20-1 to TRBJ2-7, with no clear D. The CDR3 length is 13 residues. V gave up 3 bases and J gave up 2 bases, with 11 bases separating them. The germline gives CDR1 DFQATT, CDR2 SNEGSKA (reference sequence). CDR3 in amino acids: CSASSADPYEQYF. CDR3 sequence (DNA): TGCAGTGCTAGTTCGGCAGATCCCTACGAGCAGTACTTC.

The chain has TRBV9 and TRBJ1-2; D gene uncertain. The V gene's germline CDR1 is SGDLS and CDR2 YYNGEE. With 3 bases removed from V and 0 bases from J, the gap between germline ends came to 12 bases. The CDR3 has 15 residues. The CDR3 nucleotides are TGTGCCAGCAGCGGTGGCCGGAGATCTAACTATGGCTACACCTTC. It is translated as CASSGGRRSNYGYTF. Together with reference TRBV9 and TRBJ1-2, the CDR3 gives the full variable domain: DSGVTQTPKHLITATGQRVTLRCSPRSGDLSVYWYQQSLDQGLQFLIQYYNGEERAKGNILERFSAQQFPDLHSELNLSSLELGDSALYFCASSGGRRSNYGYTFGSGTRLTVV.

This clonotype has more than one count but fewer than ten. The rearrangement uses TRBV20-1 and TRBJ2-7, with 9 bases fitting TRBD1. This CDR3 is 14 amino acids long. Germline V gene data show CDR1 as DFQATT and CDR2 as SNEGSKA (reference sequence). V was clipped by 5 bases and J by 2 bases; unmatched bases: 7. This CDR3 reads CSAEAGQGTYEQYF. The CDR3, as DNA: TGCAGTGCTGAGGCGGGACAGGGAACCTACGAGCAGTACTTC.

There are many counts of this clonotype. The J gene is TRBJ2-5, the V gene TRBV24-1; 7 bases match TRBD1. Germline V CDR1 and CDR2: KGHDR, SFDVKD. The ends lost 4 bases at V and 3 bases at J; junction bases unmatched: 4. The length of the CDR3 is 14 residues. The CDR3 DNA sequence: TGTGCCACCAGTGAGTTAGACAGGGAAGAGACCCAGTACTTC. Translated, it gives CATSELDREETQYF.

The rearrangement links TRBV5-1 to TRBJ2-3; either TRBD1 or TRBD2 may supply D (5 bases each). CDR1 and CDR2 from the germline V gene are SGHRS and YFSETQ. The CDR3 runs 15 residues. Between the trimmed V and J ends, which lost 4 bases and 10 bases, there was a span of 22 bases. The CDR3 region is CASSPRQGAAGAQYF. In nucleotides, the CDR3 is TGCGCCAGCAGCCCCAGGCAGGGAGCCGCGGGTGCGCAGTATTTT.

This CDR3 reads CASTYTGGLGYTF. The CDR3 DNA sequence: TGTGCCAGCACCTATACAGGGGGCCTTGGCTACACCTTC. The J gene is TRBJ1-2, the V gene TRBV7-8; 9 bases are shared with TRBD1. Germline trimming cut 7 bases from V and 7 bases from J; bases unmatched to any gene: 7. The CDR3 is 13 amino acids. Germline assignment: CDR1 SGHVS and CDR2 FQNEAQ.

Concerning this clonotype: One end of the junction does not line up with germline, which may come from a read error. V gene TRBV15 combines with J gene TRBJ2-1; D is perhaps TRBD2 (7 bases). CDR1 LNHNV and CDR2 YYDKDF come from the germline V gene (reference sequence). The CDR3 runs to 15 residues. In DNA, the CDR3 is TGTGCCACCAGCAGAGAGGGGGGGCCGAGTAATGAGCGGTTCTTC. It translates to CATSREGGPSNERFF.

This clonotype has more than one count but fewer than ten. V gene TRBV12-3 or TRBV12-4 combines with J gene TRBJ1-1; weak D call: TRBD1 (5 bases). Between the trimmed V and J ends, which lost 6 bases and 9 bases, there was a span of 23 bases. This CDR3 spans 15 amino acids. The CDR3 nucleotides read TGTGCCAGCAGGGACAAATTGGCCCGGGTTGGAAAAGCTTTCTTT. Amino acids: CASRDKLARVGKAFF.

The chain joins TRBV15 to TRBJ2-3; 7 bases are shared with TRBD2. V trimming: 5 bases; J trimming: 2 bases; junction bases outside the gene matches: 7. The CDR3 has 15 amino acids. The germline V gene has CDR1 LNHNV and CDR2 YYDKDF (reference sequence). CDR3 in amino acids: CATSSWRGSTDTQYF. The CDR3 DNA sequence: TGTGCCACCAGCTCTTGGCGGGGGTCCACAGATACGCAGTATTTT.